This TCR beta chain appears in the sequencing data of a study of OX40 agonist ivuxolimab in advanced cancers. Study information: All patients had ivuxolimab intravenously every 2 weeks at 0.01 to 10 mg/kg. Three patients got partial responses; one had hepatocellular carcinoma and two had cutaneous melanoma. Broader study findings: Expanded clones were, on average, more numerous among CD8+ T cells than CD4+.

The table came from immunoSEQ multiplex PCR; TCRdb's copy has only in-frame clones and leaves some out. The data hold under 85,000 clones, with about 84% observed a single time. As regards this clone: The antigen remains undetermined.

The sample consisted of CD4+ or CD8+ T cells sorted from blood, taken in a trial of the OX40 agonist ivuxolimab. The TCR was taken from an adult with an advanced solid tumor such as melanoma, head and neck, liver or kidney cancer.

The CDR3 DNA reads as TGCGCCAGCAGCCAAGTAGCGGGGGTTGGCTACTCCTACGAGCAGTACTTC. Protein sequence: CASSQVAGVGYSYEQYF. The chain has TRBV4-3 and TRBJ2-7, with 9 bases fitting TRBD2. The CDR3 spans 17 residues. V gave up 1 base and J gave up 0 bases; unmatched junction bases: 7. Per germline, CDR1 LGHNA and CDR2 YSLEER.